The clone carrying this T cell receptor beta chain was counted only a few times. The sample belongs to a study of T cells in Graves' hyperthyroidism and ophthalmopathy. Amplification of TCR beta CDR3 regions was performed using RNA transcripts as template. HTBI primers were the set used in a first-round RT-PCR of the TCR CDR3. TCRdb re-called the multiplex PCR reads with MiXCR, one entry per CDR3 protein. This table holds about 420,000 distinct CDR3 sequences, more than 15% found once. Germline V gene data show CDR1 as SGHDT and CDR2 as YYEEEE. CDR3 length: 12 residues. Deletions cut 7 bases from V and 7 bases from J, with 12 bases between.

V usage is TRBV5-6 and J usage is TRBJ2-1; possibly TRBD2 for D (5 bases). The receptor comes from a young woman with Graves' hyperthyroidism. Specimen: blood. The CDR3, as DNA: TGTGCCAGCGAAAGAGAGGGAAATGAGCAGTTCTTC. It specifies CASEREGNEQFF.